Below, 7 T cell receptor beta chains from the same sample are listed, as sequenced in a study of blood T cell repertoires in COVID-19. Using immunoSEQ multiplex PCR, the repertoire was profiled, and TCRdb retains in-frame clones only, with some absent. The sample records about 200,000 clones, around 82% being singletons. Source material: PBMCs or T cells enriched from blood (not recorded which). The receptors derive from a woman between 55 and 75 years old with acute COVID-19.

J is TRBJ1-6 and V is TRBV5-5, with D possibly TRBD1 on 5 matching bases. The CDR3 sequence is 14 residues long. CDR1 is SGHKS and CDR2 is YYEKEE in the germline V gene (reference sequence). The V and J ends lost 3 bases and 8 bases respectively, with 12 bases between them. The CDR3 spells CASSWGTGDSPLHF. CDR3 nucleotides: TGTGCCAGCAGCTGGGGGACGGGAGATTCACCCCTCCACTTT.

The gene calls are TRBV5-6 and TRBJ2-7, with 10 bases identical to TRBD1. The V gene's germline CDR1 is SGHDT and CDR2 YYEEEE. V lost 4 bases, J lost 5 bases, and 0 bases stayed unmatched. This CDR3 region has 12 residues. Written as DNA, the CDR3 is TGTGCCAGCAGCGGGACAGGGGACGAGCAGTACTTC. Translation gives CASSGTGDEQYF.

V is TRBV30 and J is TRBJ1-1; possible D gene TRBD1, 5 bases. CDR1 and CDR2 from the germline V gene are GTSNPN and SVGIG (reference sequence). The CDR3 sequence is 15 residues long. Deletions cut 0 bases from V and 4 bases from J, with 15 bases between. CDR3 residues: CAWSVRRGIGTEAFF. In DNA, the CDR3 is TGTGCCTGGAGTGTACGAAGGGGCATAGGCACTGAAGCTTTCTTT.

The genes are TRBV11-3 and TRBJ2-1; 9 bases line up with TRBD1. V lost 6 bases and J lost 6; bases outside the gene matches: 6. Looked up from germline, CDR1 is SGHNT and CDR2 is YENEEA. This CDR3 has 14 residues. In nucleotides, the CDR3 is TGTGCCAGCAGTGGACAGGGGATGGCCAATGAGCAGTTCTTC. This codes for CASSGQGMANEQFF.

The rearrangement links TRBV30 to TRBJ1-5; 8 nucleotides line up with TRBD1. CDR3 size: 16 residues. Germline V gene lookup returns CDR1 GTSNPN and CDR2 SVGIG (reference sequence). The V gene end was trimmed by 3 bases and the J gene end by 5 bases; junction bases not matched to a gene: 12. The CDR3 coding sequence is TGTGCCTGGAGCCCCCATGGACAGGGTTTTTATCAGCCCCAGCATTTT. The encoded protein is CAWSPHGQGFYQPQHF.

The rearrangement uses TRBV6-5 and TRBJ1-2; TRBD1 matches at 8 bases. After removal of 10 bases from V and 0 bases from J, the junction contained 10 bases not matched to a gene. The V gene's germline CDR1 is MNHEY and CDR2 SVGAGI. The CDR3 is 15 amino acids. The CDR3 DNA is TGTGCCACCCTTTACGGGACAGGAGCTAACTATGGCTACACCTTC. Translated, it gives CATLYGTGANYGYTF.

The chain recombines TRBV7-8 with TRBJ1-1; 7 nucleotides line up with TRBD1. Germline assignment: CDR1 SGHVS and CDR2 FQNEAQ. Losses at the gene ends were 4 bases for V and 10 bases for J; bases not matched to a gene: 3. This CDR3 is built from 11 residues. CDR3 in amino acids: CASSSTGAAFF. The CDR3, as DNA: TGTGCCAGCAGCTCCACAGGGGCAGCTTTCTTT.